The following is a T cell receptor (beta chain) sequence with its context. Antigen unknown. These data originate in a study of T cell responses to AZD1222 COVID-19 vaccine. Assay: immunoSEQ multiplex PCR; the TCRdb copy retains only in-frame clones and omits some. The repertoire holds about 120,000 clones, with approximately 90% as singletons. The CDR3 has 15 residues. Germline CDR1 SGHVS, CDR2 FQNEAQ. V lost 0 bases and J lost 7, with 12 bases in between. The study's findings and limits: The study identified only 6 or 7 AZD1222 recipients as seropositive at baseline. It should be noted that donors were predominantly white British and more often female, and clonal diversity was possibly underestimated.

Sequencing used peripheral blood, obtained on day 0 of AZD1222 vaccination. The J gene is TRBJ2-2, the V gene TRBV7-8; TRBD1 is a possible D gene (6 bases). This TCR was recovered from an adult in good health. The CDR3, as DNA: TGTGCCAGCAGCTTAGCTAACAGGGTGGTCGGGGAGCTGTTTTTT. Translating it yields CASSLANRVVGELFF.